The 29 T cell receptor beta chains reported below all come from one sample, sequenced in a study of blood T cell repertoires in COVID-19. Only in-frame clones appear in the TCRdb table, and some are missing; sequencing was by immunoSEQ multiplex PCR. The sample has around 170,000 clones; approximately 88% are singletons. The sequencing sample was made of peripheral blood. Every receptor here comes from a woman aged 55-69 years with acute or convalescent COVID-19.

The chain couples TRBV5-5 to TRBJ1-4, with D possibly being TRBD1 (5 bases). Germline CDR1 SGHKS, CDR2 YYEKEE (reference sequence). The CDR3 contains 15 residues. V shed 0 bases and J shed 7 bases, with 13 bases lying between them. The CDR3 coding sequence is TGTGCCAGCAGCTTGGGGGGCTCTCCGGCTGAAAAACTGTTTTTT. Encoded protein: CASSLGGSPAEKLFF.

The chain has TRBV28 and TRBJ1-5; tentative D call: TRBD1 (6 bases). Germline CDR1 MDHEN, CDR2 SYDVKM. CDR3 length: 18 amino acids. Deletions cut 4 bases from V and 4 bases from J, with 23 bases between. CDR3 coding DNA: TGTGCCAGCAGTTCGACTTTTGGGACACCCAAAAGGAATCAGCCCCAGCATTTT. It translates to CASSSTFGTPKRNQPQHF.

In DNA form, the CDR3 reads TGTGCCAGCAGAAGCGGGGGAACCTACGAGCAGTACTTC. Protein product: CASRSGGTYEQYF. The chain has TRBV28 and TRBJ2-7; 8 nucleotides line up with TRBD2. The CDR3 length is 13 residues. The junction had 3 bases not matched to a gene; V was cut back by 6 bases and J by 2 bases. Germline V lookup: CDR1 MDHEN, CDR2 SYDVKM.

The chain combines TRBV28 with TRBJ1-6; D possibly corresponds to TRBD1 (6 bases). V was cut by 6 bases and J by 9 bases, with 9 bases left in between. Germline loops: CDR1 MDHEN, CDR2 SYDVKM. The CDR3 has 12 residues. The CDR3 DNA reads TGTGCCAGCAGCTCAGGGGCTTCACCCCTCCACTTT. Its protein is CASSSGASPLHF.

The chain carries TRBV15 and TRBJ1-1, with TRBD1 matching over 8 bases. The CDR3 has 13 residues. With V trimmed by 5 bases and J by 1 base, 0 bases remained unmatched. CDR1 LNHNV and CDR2 YYDKDF come from the germline V gene (reference sequence). Here the CDR3 DNA reads TGTGCCACCAGCGGGACAGGGAACACTGAAGCTTTCTTT. It translates to CATSGTGNTEAFF.

The chain employs TRBV21-1 and TRBJ2-6; the table's D call of TRBD1 was not tested on the DNA. TRBV21-1 is described as a pseudogene. The CDR3 is 17 amino acids. The CDR3 DNA reads as TGTGCCAGGGACCAGGGGGCGATGTGCTCTGGGGCCAACGTCCTGACTTTC. It specifies CARDQGAMCSGANVLTF.

This chain joins TRBV27 and TRBJ2-3; TRBD2 agrees at 8 bases. CDR1 and CDR2 from the germline V gene are MNHEY and SMNVEV (reference sequence). V shed 7 bases and J 6 bases; nucleotides not matched to a gene: 12. This CDR3 spans 15 amino acids. The CDR3 is CASTERGPGMDTQYF. In DNA form, the CDR3 reads TGTGCCAGCACAGAGCGGGGGCCGGGTATGGATACGCAGTATTTT.

In this sample, this clone turned up a few times. At the DNA level, this CDR3 is encoded by other sequences in the same sample as well. The V call is TRBV5-1, the J call TRBJ2-3; the match to TRBD2 covers 11 bases. This CDR3 spans 18 amino acids. CDR1 is SGHRS and CDR2 is YFSETQ in the germline V gene. V lost 1 base, J lost 0 bases, and 7 bases stayed unmatched. The CDR3 loop is CASSLISGGAPSTDTQYF. CDR3 nucleotide sequence: TGCGCCAGCAGCTTGATTAGCGGGGGGGCCCCGAGCACAGATACGCAGTATTTT.

This chain links TRBV5-1 with TRBJ2-1; TRBD1 matches 9 bases. This CDR3 is built from 16 residues. Germline CDR1 SGHRS, CDR2 YFSETQ. J was trimmed by 6 bases and V by 4 bases; bases with no gene match: 11. The CDR3 bases are TGCGCCAGCAGCGCCCGGGACAGGGAACTGTCCAATGAGCAGTTCTTC. Translated, it gives CASSARDRELSNEQFF.

The gene calls are TRBV6-2 or TRBV6-3 and TRBJ1-5; D call uncertain. The CDR3 runs to 11 residues. V was pared by 6 bases and J by 13 bases, with 13 bases between. Germline CDR1 and CDR2: MNHEY and SVGEGT. The CDR3 nucleotides read TGTGCCAGCAGCGATGACCTGAGGCAGCATTTT. Protein product: CASSDDLRQHF.

The V and J genes are TRBV12-5 and TRBJ2-1; 7 positions agree with TRBD2. This CDR3 has 15 residues. J lost 6 bases, V lost 7 bases, and 12 bases had no gene match. The germline CDR1 and CDR2 sequences are LGHNT and FRNRAP. This CDR3 is CASAARGDLPNEQFF. Here the CDR3 DNA reads TGTGCTAGTGCTGCCCGGGGGGACCTCCCCAATGAGCAGTTCTTC. Full variable domain (outside the CDR3, taken from reference TRBV12-5 and TRBJ2-1): DARVTQTPRHKVTEMGQEVTMRCQPILGHNTVFWYRQTMMQGLELLAYFRNRAPLDDSGMPKDRFSAEMPDATLATLKIQPSEPRDSAVYFCASAARGDLPNEQFFGPGTRLTVL.

CDR3 protein: CASSFTYSSYEQYF. The CDR3 nucleotides are TGTGCCAGCAGCTTCACGTATAGCTCCTACGAGCAGTACTTC. The chain carries TRBV7-2 and TRBJ2-7, with D uncertain. Germline CDR1 and CDR2: SGHTA and FQGNSA. The V gene lost 3 bases and the J gene lost 0 bases, with 9 bases spanning the gap. The CDR3 consists of 14 residues.

This chain connects TRBV7-2 to TRBJ2-7, with 7 bases lining up with TRBD2. CDR1 SGHTA and CDR2 FQGNSA come from the germline V gene. This CDR3 is built from 14 residues. With 3 bases clipped from V and 7 bases from J, the junction kept 9 bases outside the gene matches. The CDR3 nucleotides read TGTGCCAGCAGCTTCCACCAGCGGGATACGGAGCAGTACTTC. Translated: CASSFHQRDTEQYF.

V is TRBV3-1 (or the pseudogene TRBV3-2) and J is TRBJ2-7; maybe TRBD2 (6 bases). The germline V gene has CDR1 LGHDT and CDR2 YNNKEL (reference sequence). V was pared by 4 bases and J by 0 bases, with 10 bases between. This CDR3 is built from 14 residues. The CDR3 loop reads CASSPAGLSYEQYF. The DNA for the CDR3 is TGTGCCAGCAGCCCGGCGGGGCTCTCCTACGAGCAGTACTTC.

The genes are TRBV25-1 and TRBJ1-4; 10 bases match TRBD1. J gave up 6 bases and V 3 bases, and 4 bases lay outside the gene matches. The V gene's germline CDR1 is MGHDK and CDR2 SYGVNS. This CDR3 has 15 residues. CDR3 amino acids: CASSDPGTGDEKLFF. The CDR3 nucleotides read TGTGCCAGCAGTGATCCCGGGACAGGGGATGAAAAACTGTTTTTT. Based on the CDR3 plus reference TRBV25-1 and TRBJ1-4, the full variable domain is EADIYQTPRYLVIGTGKKITLECSQTMGHDKMYWYQQDPGMELHLIHYSYGVNSTEKGDLSSESTVSRIRTEHFPLTLESARPSHTSQYLCASSDPGTGDEKLFFGSGTQLSVL.

The chain is built from TRBV7-2 and TRBJ1-5; 7 bases align to TRBD1. CDR1 SGHTA and CDR2 FQGNSA come from the germline V gene. The V and J ends lost 5 bases and 6 bases, in that order; junction bases with no gene match: 13. This CDR3 is 16 amino acids long. The CDR3 is CASSITGTEVTQPQHF. For the CDR3, the DNA is TGTGCCAGCAGCATTACCGGGACAGAGGTCACTCAGCCCCAGCATTTT.

V usage is TRBV5-1 and J usage is TRBJ2-3; 10 bases map to TRBD2. The V gene's germline CDR1 is SGHRS and CDR2 YFSETQ. The CDR3 extends over 15 amino acids. Trimming took 7 bases from V and 2 from J; bases not matched to a gene: 7. The CDR3 sequence is CASAASGGITDTQYF. The DNA of the CDR3 is TGCGCCAGCGCGGCTAGCGGGGGTATCACAGATACGCAGTATTTT.

This chain links TRBV6-1 with TRBJ2-7, with D possibly TRBD1 on 5 matching bases. Germline V gene sequence: CDR1 MNHNS, CDR2 SASEGT. Trimming stripped 3 bases from V and 0 bases from J, with 12 bases between. The CDR3 covers 15 residues. The CDR3 region is CASSEPGLSSYEQYF. CDR3 nucleotide sequence: TGTGCCAGCAGTGAGCCAGGGTTAAGCTCCTACGAGCAGTACTTC.

V usage is TRBV7-2 and J usage is TRBJ2-7; the match to TRBD1 covers 10 bases. Losses at the gene ends were 4 bases for V and 4 bases for J; bases not matched to a gene: 4. The CDR3 sequence is 14 residues long. Germline values: CDR1 SGHTA, CDR2 FQGNSA. The CDR3 here is CASSSPGQGYEQYF. CDR3 DNA: TGTGCCAGCAGCTCCCCGGGACAGGGGTACGAGCAGTACTTC.

The rearrangement uses TRBV5-1 and TRBJ2-7, with D possibly matching TRBD1 (6 bases). From germline, CDR1 is SGHRS and CDR2 YFSETQ. The V end was cut by 3 bases, the J end by 1 base, with 11 bases between. The CDR3 length is 14 residues. The CDR3 protein is CASSSRDRSYEQYF. CDR3 nucleotide sequence: TGCGCCAGCAGCTCCCGAGACAGGTCCTACGAGCAGTACTTC.

The table lists this clone with a few counts. The chain recombines TRBV5-1 with TRBJ2-2; 7 bases align to TRBD1. The germline CDR1 and CDR2 sequences are SGHRS and YFSETQ. Trimming removed 1 base from V and 0 bases from J; junction bases left unmatched: 3. This CDR3 spans 16 amino acids. For the CDR3, the DNA is TGCGCCAGCAGCTTGATAACAGGGGCGAACACCGGGGAGCTGTTTTTT. It is translated as CASSLITGANTGELFF.

The J gene is TRBJ2-5, the V gene TRBV5-4, with D possibly matching TRBD1 (6 bases). This CDR3 comprises 15 residues. Germline V gives CDR1 SGHNT, CDR2 YYREEE (reference sequence). V dropped 3 bases and J dropped 2 bases, with 14 bases sitting between them. In nucleotides, the CDR3 is TGTGCCAGCAGCTCAACGAGGACAGCGCAAGAGACCCAGTACTTC. It is translated as CASSSTRTAQETQYF.

CDR3 residues: CASSSGRGMMLTQYF. CDR3 DNA sequence: TGTGCCAGCAGCTCGGGCAGGGGGATGATGTTGACCCAGTACTTC. The chain has TRBV14 and TRBJ2-5, with 7 bases aligning to TRBD1. Germline-derived CDR1 and CDR2 are SGHDN and FVKESK. This CDR3 has 15 residues. J lost 7 bases, V lost 5 bases, and 13 bases had no gene match.

The V call is TRBV19, the J call TRBJ1-6, with D tentatively TRBD1 (6 bases). Germline assignment: CDR1 LNHDA and CDR2 SQIVND (reference sequence). CDR3 size: 15 residues. V was clipped by 3 bases and J by 8 bases, with 14 bases between them. The CDR3 DNA is TGTGCCAGTAGTATTTTACAGGGTTCGTATTCACCCCTCCACTTT. This sequence encodes CASSILQGSYSPLHF.

The chain has TRBV5-5 and TRBJ1-1; 9 bases match TRBD1. Germline CDR1 is SGHKS and CDR2 is YYEKEE (reference sequence). Losses at the gene ends were 0 bases for V and 5 bases for J; bases not matched to a gene: 8. The CDR3 is 16 amino acids. In DNA, the CDR3 is TGTGCCAGCAGCTTGGGCCCCGGGACAGGGAAAACTGAAGCTTTCTTT. Translating it yields CASSLGPGTGKTEAFF.

The genes are TRBV6-2 or TRBV6-3 and TRBJ1-2; D gene unclear. The V gene's germline CDR1 is MNHEY and CDR2 SVGEGT. V was shortened by 6 bases and J by 7 bases, with 15 bases between the two germline ends. This CDR3 spans 13 amino acids. The CDR3 region has the DNA TGTGCCAGCAGCCAAGACATTCGCCGTGGCTACACCTTC. This sequence encodes CASSQDIRRGYTF.

The rearrangement uses TRBV4-2 and TRBJ2-5, with TRBD1 identical over 8 bases. Germline V gene data show CDR1 as LGHNA and CDR2 as YNFKEQ. The CDR3 loop spans 19 amino acids. Germline trimming cut 2 bases from V and 1 base from J; bases unmatched to any gene: 15. The chain's CDR3 is CASSQTLYPGQGFQETQYF. CDR3 in DNA: TGTGCCAGCAGCCAAACCCTTTACCCTGGACAGGGATTCCAAGAGACCCAGTACTTC.

The chain recombines TRBV4-1 with TRBJ1-1, with 7 positions matching TRBD1. CDR1 MGHRA and CDR2 YSYEKL come from the germline V gene. This CDR3 is 15 amino acids long. V lost 1 base, J lost 5 bases, and 7 bases stayed unmatched. CDR3 in amino acids: CASSQVKEQGTEAFF. The CDR3, as DNA: TGCGCCAGCAGCCAAGTTAAGGAACAGGGGACTGAAGCTTTCTTT.

This chain joins TRBV3-1 (or the pseudogene TRBV3-2) and TRBJ2-5, with TRBD2 matching 10 bases. From germline, CDR1 is LGHDT and CDR2 YNNKEL (reference sequence). The CDR3 loop spans 16 amino acids. Trimming removed 1 base from V and 5 bases from J; junction bases left unmatched: 7. CDR3 nucleotides: TGTGCCAGCAGCCAAGGAAGCGGGGGGGCCGGTGAGACCCAGTACTTC. Amino acid sequence: CASSQGSGGAGETQYF.